This T cell receptor beta chain was profiled in a study of PD-L1 blockade in urothelial cancer (dated 2017 in TCRdb). In the study overall: Every patient began therapy in about 2014 and was given atezolizumab 1,200 mg intravenously every 3 weeks. About nine tenths of the roughly 29 patients were males with bladder-origin urothelial cancer, and about 65% of the 29 reported a prior smoking history. An ECOG performance status of 0 or 1 was recorded for the patients, and 0 to 3 prior chemotherapy regimens had been received by the patients. Blood samples were analyzed at 3 weeks after treatment start (second dose) and at 6 weeks after treatment start. A median of 141,255 T cells and 80,000 to 95,000 unique TCRs was obtained from blood samples, and a median clonality of 0.080 was observed. The study, an exploratory multi-omic analysis, examined somatic, immune and clinical correlates of response to PD-L1 blockade with atezolizumab in urothelial cancer. Pretreatment tumor samples and matched peripheral blood, collected serially before and after atezolizumab treatment, underwent TCR sequencing. Durable clinical benefit meant progression-free survival longer than 6 months, and TCR features were also tested against progression-free and overall survival. Whole exome sequencing and RNA sequencing of pretreatment tumors were performed alongside TCR sequencing in the same patients. Nine patients reached durable clinical benefit, while roughly 22 patients did not. Pretreatment blood TCR-seq was available for about 27 patients, at least one posttreatment blood collection was obtained for some 24 patients, and tumor TCR-seq was available for some 24 patients. What the authors observed across the whole study: Small sample size (n of about 30) and many exploratory analyses mean the results are intended to be hypothesis-generating. Among patients with durable benefit, tumor-associated TCR clones showed greater expansion in peripheral blood 3 weeks after treatment started (n ≈ 22, p = 0.022). A pretreatment peripheral blood TCR clonality below the median was linked to improved progression-free and overall survival.

The CDR3, from cysteine to phenylalanine, totals 13 residues. Just CDR3 DNA is preserved here, 39 bases in frame from base 1. Trimming at the junction amounts to 4 bases on V and 0 bases on J, and the germline ends lie 6 bases apart. In the germline V gene, CDR1 corresponds to KGHSH and CDR2 to LQKENI. Note on this clone: The target of this receptor is not known. No base qualities exist here, and no much larger clone lies one base off it.

The cohort included roughly 29 patients with locally advanced or metastatic urothelial carcinoma who were treated at Memorial Sloan Kettering on a trial protocol. Peripheral blood mononuclear cells were collected pretreatment and during treatment, with between 1 and 8 total time points per patient. The Qiagen DNeasy Blood extraction kit was used to purify genomic DNA from total PBMCs and tumor samples. PBMCs were collected pretreatment and during treatment and were isolated and stored as previously described. Synthetic TCR analog templates were spiked into each PCR to estimate absolute template abundance from read counts. The immunoSEQ assay used bias-controlled V and J gene primers to amplify TCRbeta CDR3 regions from genomic DNA. Rearranged TCRbeta segments were sequenced at approximately 20X coverage. Processing in the source paper ran as follows. Clustering was used to correct sequencing errors, and CDR3s were annotated against IMGT so that V, D and J genes could be assigned. Downstream analyses used only productive TCRbeta rearrangements and left out out-of-frame or stop-codon sequences. Clonality was calculated as one minus the Shannon entropy normalized by the log of the number of unique productive sequences. Clones differing between time points or between blood and tumor were identified using Fisher's exact test with Benjamini-Hochberg correction, with an adjusted p below 0.01 applied as the threshold. Entries here come from immuneACCESS through TCRdb and include only in-frame sequences with V and J called. Some clones fail to appear in such tables; in the studies checked, an unresolved V gene covers under half of the shortfall, and the cause of the remainder is unknown. V, J and clone size are taken as reported in that table, and D and trimming were inferred from the DNA itself. For this sample there are approximately 80,000 clones; over 80% appear just once. The ten largest make up more than 8% of the sample.

The chain is encoded by TRBV18 joined to TRBJ1-1, and possibly TRBD1, on 5 matching bases. This sample comprised PBMCs, obtained around atezolizumab (anti-PD-L1) treatment. This sequence was found in a man between 65 and 80 years old with urothelial cancer. The CDR3 region reads CASSLQVNTEAFF. The DNA is TGTGCCAGCTCACTACAGGTGAACACTGAAGCTTTCTTT.